The 29 T cell receptor beta chains in this list originate from one sample, sequenced in a study of shared clonotypes between healthy human individuals. Profiled with immunoSEQ multiplex PCR; TCRdb holds only in-frame clones, not every one. The sample lists 330,000 or so clones, roughly 70% occurring once. Sequencing was performed on memory CD4+ T cells sorted from blood. Subset given: CD45RA-negative fraction. These receptors were taken from a man younger than 45 in good health.

Many counts were recorded for this clone. This CDR3 reads CASSLGAGQTYEQYF. DNA of the CDR3: TGTGCCAGCAGCTTGGGGGCGGGACAGACCTACGAGCAGTACTTC. V gene TRBV5-5 combines with J gene TRBJ2-7, with a possible D match to TRBD1 (7 bases). Germline V gene sequence: CDR1 SGHKS, CDR2 YYEKEE (reference sequence). The ends were cut back, 0 bases at V and 2 bases at J, with 12 bases in the middle. This CDR3 contains 15 residues.

The V and J genes are TRBV10-3 and TRBJ2-7, with 9 bases aligning to TRBD2. This CDR3 is 16 amino acids long. Germline V gene data show CDR1 as ENHRY and CDR2 as SYGVKD. V dropped 6 bases and J dropped 5; count of bases not matched to a gene: 14. The CDR3 loop is CAIRPHLAGEEDEQYF. CDR3 nucleotide sequence: TGTGCCATCAGACCACACTTAGCGGGAGAGGAGGACGAGCAGTACTTC.

The chain uses TRBV7-2 and TRBJ2-7, with D maybe TRBD1 (6 bases). The CDR3 has 15 amino acids. The germline CDR1 and CDR2 sequences are SGHTA and FQGNSA. The ends were cut back, 4 bases at V and 0 bases at J, with 13 bases in the middle. In DNA form, the CDR3 reads TGTGCCAGCAGCTCGCAGGGGTTCCCCTCCTACGAGCAGTACTTC. This sequence encodes CASSSQGFPSYEQYF.

This chain joins TRBV10-3 and TRBJ2-3; 10 positions match TRBD2. The V segment lost 2 bases and the J segment 0 bases; nucleotides outside the gene matches: 11. CDR3 length: 19 residues. The germline CDR1 and CDR2 sequences are ENHRY and SYGVKD. CDR3 DNA sequence: TGTGCCATCAGTGAGGGACTAGCGGTATGGGGCGGAAGCACAGATACGCAGTATTTT. Translation gives CAISEGLAVWGGSTDTQYF.

This clone was recorded at least ten times. The rearrangement links TRBV20-1 to TRBJ1-1, with 7 bases identical to TRBD1. The CDR3 length is 9 residues. Germline V CDR1 and CDR2: DFQATT, SNEGSKA (reference sequence). V lost 6 bases, J lost 10 bases, and 2 bases stayed unmatched. The DNA for the CDR3 is TGCAGTGCAGGGGGCGCAGCTTTCTTT. As protein: CSAGGAAFF.

This clone has a single count. V gene TRBV18 combines with J gene TRBJ2-7; D is undetermined. Germline V gene lookup returns CDR1 KGHSH and CDR2 LQKENI. The V gene lost 1 base and the J gene lost 0 bases, with 10 bases spanning the gap. The CDR3 contains 15 residues. CDR3 sequence: CASSPQKSLSYEQYF. The CDR3 nucleotides read TGTGCCAGCTCACCACAGAAATCCCTCTCCTACGAGCAGTACTTC.

This clone was seen a handful of times. The chain recombines TRBV29-1 with TRBJ2-3; D not resolved. Germline V gene lookup returns CDR1 SQVTM and CDR2 ANQGSEA. The V and J ends lost 4 bases and 3 bases respectively, with 14 bases between them. The CDR3 extends over 14 amino acids. CDR3 amino acids: CSVALGFGTDTQYF. DNA for the CDR3: TGCAGCGTTGCTCTGGGGTTTGGAACAGATACGCAGTATTTT.

V gene TRBV4-1 combines with J gene TRBJ2-1, with 10 nucleotides matching TRBD2. The V and J ends lost 2 bases and 0 bases, in that order; junction bases with no gene match: 4. The CDR3 length is 17 residues. Germline CDR1 and CDR2: MGHRA and YSYEKL. CDR3 bases: TGCGCCAGCAGCCAACCGGGACTAGCGATCTCCTACAATGAGCAGTTCTTC. Translated: CASSQPGLAISYNEQFF.

The chain employs TRBV5-1 and TRBJ2-2; 9 positions match TRBD1. V dropped 1 base and J dropped 3; count of bases not matched to a gene: 7. This CDR3 is built from 17 residues. Germline CDR1 is SGHRS and CDR2 is YFSETQ. CDR3 in amino acids: CASSLPRTGGDTGELFF. As DNA, the CDR3 is TGCGCCAGCAGCTTGCCGCGAACAGGGGGCGACACCGGGGAGCTGTTTTTT.

This rearrangement joins TRBV6-1 to TRBJ1-2; D not certain. The length of the CDR3 is 12 residues. The V end lost 4 bases, the J end lost 2 bases, and 5 bases lay between the germline ends. The germline V gene encodes CDR1 MNHNS and CDR2 SASEGT. CDR3 nucleotides: TGTGCCAGCAGTGTCAGGAACTATGGCTACACCTTC. It encodes CASSVRNYGYTF.

The chain employs TRBV11-2 and TRBJ2-7; TRBD2 aligns across 8 bases. This CDR3 comprises 13 residues. Unmatched junction bases numbered 12, after V lost 5 bases and J lost 12 bases. Germline V gene lookup returns CDR1 SGHAT and CDR2 FQNNGV. CDR3 region: CASSQPGLERGYF. The DNA for the CDR3 is TGTGCCAGCAGCCAACCGGGACTAGAAAGGGGGTACTTC. Looking up the rest from reference TRBV11-2 and TRBJ2-7 gives the full variable domain: EAGVAQSPRYKIIEKRQSVAFWCNPISGHATLYWYQQILGQGPKLLIQFQNNGVVDDSQLPKDRFSAERLKGVDSTLKIQPAKLEDSAVYLCASSQPGLERGYFGPGTRLTVT.

This chain connects TRBV27 to TRBJ1-1; TRBD1 is a possible D gene (5 bases). The V and J ends lost 4 bases and 4 bases respectively, with 10 bases between them. The CDR3 consists of 13 residues. Germline CDR1 and CDR2: MNHEY and SMNVEV (reference sequence). The DNA of the CDR3 is TGTGCCAGCAGTTACCAGGGTGGCACTGAAGCTTTCTTT. This gives the protein CASSYQGGTEAFF.

The V call is TRBV11-2, the J call TRBJ2-5, with D tentatively TRBD1 (5 bases). V lost 4 bases to trimming and J lost 8 bases, with 11 bases between them. Per germline, CDR1 SGHAT and CDR2 FQNNGV. This CDR3 region has 12 residues. In DNA form, the CDR3 reads TGTGCCAGCAGCTCGAATACAGGTACCCAGTACTTC. This gives the protein CASSSNTGTQYF.

The chain is built from TRBV15 and TRBJ2-5, with D uncertain. V dropped 0 bases and J dropped 2 bases, with 13 bases sitting between them. This CDR3 is 16 amino acids long. The germline CDR1 and CDR2 sequences are LNHNV and YYDKDF (reference sequence). The CDR3, as DNA: TGTGCCACCAGCAGAGATCATCCCCTTAGGCAAGAGACCCAGTACTTC. Translation gives CATSRDHPLRQETQYF.

J is TRBJ2-7 and V is TRBV18; 7 bases match TRBD2. This CDR3 region has 15 residues. Germline CDR1 and CDR2: KGHSH and LQKENI. J was trimmed by 2 bases and V by 6 bases; bases with no gene match: 10. For the CDR3, the DNA is TGTGCCAGCTCCCCGGGGGGATTAAGGGCCTACGAGCAGTACTTC. Translated: CASSPGGLRAYEQYF.

The rearrangement links TRBV5-1 to TRBJ2-7, with 9 bases lining up with TRBD2. Per the germline V gene, CDR1 is SGHRS and CDR2 is YFSETQ. This CDR3 spans 14 amino acids. Germline trimming cut 4 bases from V and 3 bases from J; bases unmatched to any gene: 5. CDR3 protein: CASSAGTSLYEQYF. CDR3 bases: TGCGCCAGCAGCGCTGGGACTAGCCTCTACGAGCAGTACTTC.

The genes are TRBV14 and TRBJ2-2, with D unclear. Germline-derived CDR1 and CDR2 are SGHDN and FVKESK. The CDR3 length is 13 residues. Trimming took 4 bases from V and 4 from J, leaving 7 bases between them. In DNA form, the CDR3 reads TGTGCCAGCAGCCGAGAGACCACCGGGGAGCTGTTTTTT. Its translation is CASSRETTGELFF. Supplemented by reference TRBV14 and TRBJ2-2, the full variable domain reads EAGVTQFPSHSVIEKGQTVTLRCDPISGHDNLYWYRRVMGKEIKFLLHFVKESKQDESGMPNNRFLAERTGGTYSTLKVQPAELEDSGVYFCASSRETTGELFFGEGSRLTVL.

This clone has only a few counts. The V call is TRBV28, the J call TRBJ1-5, with D uncertain. CDR3 length: 13 amino acids. CDR1 and CDR2 (germline): MDHEN, SYDVKM. The V end was cut by 4 bases, the J end by 11 bases, with 15 bases between. Written as DNA, the CDR3 is TGTGCCAGCAGTTCAATCTTGCTTCGGTCCCAGCATTTT. Translated: CASSSILLRSQHF.

V is TRBV2 and J is TRBJ2-5; 7 bases are a match to TRBD1. Germline-derived CDR1 and CDR2 are SNHLY and FYNNEI. The CDR3 spans 16 residues. Trimming removed 8 bases from V and 4 bases from J; junction bases left unmatched: 16. Here the CDR3 reads CASEGTGVGLRETQYF. The DNA of the CDR3 is TGTGCCAGCGAGGGAACAGGGGTGGGTTTAAGAGAGACCCAGTACTTC.

This chain uses TRBV19 with TRBJ2-3, with 13 bases fitting TRBD2. The length of the CDR3 is 15 residues. Germline lookup yields CDR1 LNHDA and CDR2 SQIVND (reference sequence). Unmatched junction bases numbered 7, after V lost 10 bases and J lost 3 bases. CDR3 sequence reads: CATRTSGRTTDTQYF. The CDR3 DNA is TGTGCCACTAGGACTAGCGGGAGAACTACAGATACGCAGTATTTT.

The chain carries TRBV2 and TRBJ2-3; D not resolved. The V end was cut by 0 bases, the J end by 3 bases, with 7 bases between. CDR1 SNHLY and CDR2 FYNNEI come from the germline V gene. The CDR3 runs to 14 residues. CDR3 in amino acids: CASSEALTTDTQYF. CDR3 nucleotides: TGTGCCAGCAGTGAAGCGCTGACAACAGATACGCAGTATTTT.

The count of this clone is one. V is TRBV5-8 and J is TRBJ2-2; TRBD1 agrees at 9 bases. Germline assignment: CDR1 SGHTS and CDR2 YDEGEE. V was pared by 3 bases and J by 4 bases, with 4 bases of the junction left unmatched. The CDR3 runs to 15 residues. CDR3: CASSWGTGITGELFF. In DNA, the CDR3 is TGTGCCAGCAGCTGGGGGACAGGGATCACCGGGGAGCTGTTTTTT.

The V call is TRBV5-1, the J call TRBJ1-5; 7 positions match TRBD1. Germline V gene lookup returns CDR1 SGHRS and CDR2 YFSETQ. The CDR3 has 16 residues. V gave up 4 bases and J gave up 0 bases; unmatched junction bases: 7. As DNA, the CDR3 is TGCGCCAGCAGCCGGGACAGCCCTTATAGCAATCAGCCCCAGCATTTT. Translating gives CASSRDSPYSNQPQHF.

The sample holds many counts of this clone. The DNA of the CDR3 is TGTGCCAGCAGTCTAACGGGGTCCACCGGGGAGCTGTTTTTT. Encoded protein: CASSLTGSTGELFF. The rearrangement uses TRBV7-9 and TRBJ2-2; maybe TRBD2 (5 bases). This CDR3 has 14 amino acids. Germline V gene sequence: CDR1 SEHNR, CDR2 FQNEAQ (reference sequence). The germline V and J ends were trimmed by 6 bases and 4 bases, with 12 bases remaining between them.

To note about this clone: A read error is possible here, since a much larger clone lies one base away. The identical CDR3 is also encoded by other nucleotide sequences in the sample. The chain is built from TRBV15 and TRBJ2-1, with D perhaps TRBD1 or TRBD2 (5 bases each). V was clipped by 6 bases and J by 6 bases, with 12 bases between them. Germline V gene lookup returns CDR1 LNHNV and CDR2 YYDKDF (reference sequence). The CDR3 is 13 residues long. The CDR3 DNA follows: TGTGCCACCAGTAGGACACTAGGCAATGAGCAGTTCTTC. Its translation is CATSRTLGNEQFF.

This rearrangement joins TRBV18 to TRBJ1-2, with D tentatively TRBD1 (5 bases). V lost 3 bases and J 1 base, leaving 9 bases between the germline ends. This CDR3 is 14 amino acids long. CDR1 and CDR2 from the germline V gene are KGHSH and LQKENI. The chain's CDR3 is CASSPRGINYGYTF. The CDR3 nucleotides are TGTGCCAGCTCACCTAGGGGAATTAACTATGGCTACACCTTC.

The chain uses TRBV13 and TRBJ2-4, with TRBD1 matching over 8 bases. Germline V gene sequence: CDR1 PRHDT, CDR2 FYEKMQ (reference sequence). V was clipped by 7 bases and J by 3 bases; unmatched bases: 11. The CDR3 loop spans 16 amino acids. The CDR3 DNA reads TGTGCCAGCACCTCCAGGGGGCGGGGAGACAAAAACATTCAGTACTTC. Its translation: CASTSRGRGDKNIQYF.

The sample holds a few counts of this clone. The chain recombines TRBV7-2 with TRBJ1-6; maybe TRBD1 (6 bases). The CDR3 has 15 amino acids. V shed 6 bases and J shed 8 bases, with 17 bases lying between them. Germline CDR1 reads SGHTA; CDR2 reads FQGNSA. In DNA, the CDR3 is TGTGCCAGCAGAGAAACAGCGGGGGGGCATTCACCCCTCCACTTT. Its protein product is CASRETAGGHSPLHF.

This clone was recorded a few times. This rearrangement joins TRBV19 to TRBJ2-6; D ambiguous. V was cut by 1 base and J by 2 bases, with 9 bases left in between. The CDR3 spans 16 residues. The germline V gene encodes CDR1 LNHDA and CDR2 SQIVND (reference sequence). The CDR3 DNA reads TGTGCCAGTAGTATAGGGGTTGGGGCTGGGGCCAACGTCCTGACTTTC. This gives the protein CASSIGVGAGANVLTF.